The 30 T cell receptor beta chains listed next were all sequenced from one sample in a study of CD8 T cells in ankylosing spondylitis. Study conclusions and caveats: Fewer than ten highly homologous variants made up a TCR beta motif that seemed to typify ankylosing spondylitis blood.

For these receptors, no antigen is known. TCRdb re-derived calls from the 5' RACE reads in MiXCR, one entry per CDR3 protein. The table shows under 950,000 distinct CDR3 sequences, with under 20% occurring only once. The specimen sequenced was blood, either unsorted or a sorted T cell fraction (not recorded which). All receptors derive from a male donor with ankylosing spondylitis.

This clonotype has a handful of counts. The gene calls are TRBV12-3 or TRBV12-4 and TRBJ1-2, with 9 positions matching TRBD1. The CDR3 is 15 amino acids. V was pared by 1 base and J by 7 bases, with 7 bases of the junction left unmatched. In DNA form, the CDR3 reads TGTGCCAGCAGTTTAGGTACAGGGGGCGGAGGTGGCTACACCTTC. Translation: CASSLGTGGGGGYTF.

This clonotype was counted a few times. J is TRBJ2-1 and V is TRBV9; 7 bases fit TRBD2. Germline lookup yields CDR1 SGDLS and CDR2 YYNGEE. J was trimmed by 4 bases and V by 8 bases; bases with no gene match: 12. The CDR3 is 15 amino acids. CDR3 sequence reads: CASSPREVLYNEQFF. The CDR3 DNA sequence: TGTGCCAGTTCTCCCCGGGAGGTTCTATACAATGAGCAGTTCTTC.

This sequence joins TRBV7-2 and TRBJ2-5, with D tentatively TRBD1 or TRBD2 (5 bases each). The CDR3 is 22 amino acids. The V gene lost 3 bases and the J gene lost 4 bases, with 36 bases spanning the gap. Germline-derived CDR1 and CDR2 are SGHTA and FQGNSA. The CDR3 DNA sequence: TGTGCCAGCAGCTTTCCCCTGGGACGTACGACCCATCATCCTCACCAAGGAGAGACCCAGTACTTC. It is translated as CASSFPLGRTTHHPHQGETQYF.

The gene calls are TRBV10-3 and TRBJ2-1, with D uncertain. CDR3 length: 13 residues. Trimming removed 6 bases at V and 10 bases at J, with 16 bases between. From germline, CDR1 is ENHRY and CDR2 SYGVKD. The CDR3 nucleotides are TGTGCCATCAGCAACGAATTACAAAAGGAGCAGTTCTTC. It yields the protein CAISNELQKEQFF.

The chain uses TRBV18 and TRBJ2-6; D is uncertain. The CDR3 covers 16 residues. The V gene lost 3 bases and the J gene lost 0 bases, with 9 bases spanning the gap. CDR1 KGHSH and CDR2 LQKENI come from the germline V gene. CDR3 residues: CASSPSLASGANVLTF. The CDR3 region has the DNA TGTGCCAGCTCACCCTCTTTAGCCTCTGGGGCCAACGTCCTGACTTTC.

This clonotype was recorded a few times. The chain carries TRBV29-1 and TRBJ2-5, with 11 bases fitting TRBD2. CDR3 size: 13 residues. V gave up 2 bases and J gave up 8 bases; unmatched junction bases: 4. Germline assignment: CDR1 SQVTM and CDR2 ANQGSEA. CDR3 residues: CSVETSGSYTQYF. The CDR3 coding sequence is TGCAGCGTTGAAACTAGCGGGAGTTATACCCAGTACTTC.

CDR3 sequence: CASSFVLGGTANEKLFF. The CDR3 bases are TGTGCCAGCAGTTTCGTTCTAGGGGGGACGGCTAATGAAAAACTGTTTTTT. The V gene is TRBV28, the J gene TRBJ1-4; a weak D match, TRBD1 (6 bases). Per germline, CDR1 MDHEN and CDR2 SYDVKM. V was shortened by 3 bases and J by 3 bases, with 17 bases between the two germline ends. CDR3 length: 17 residues.

This clonotype was found a few times. The genes are TRBV20-1 and TRBJ2-7; 10 bases are a match to TRBD1. The germline V gene encodes CDR1 DFQATT and CDR2 SNEGSKA (reference sequence). V lost 6 bases, J lost 6 bases, and 11 bases stayed unmatched. CDR3 length equals 14 residues. The CDR3 DNA is TGCAGTGCCAGAACCGGGACAGGGGATTTCGAGCAGTACTTC. It codes for CSARTGTGDFEQYF.

There are many counts of this clonotype. V is TRBV4-3 and J is TRBJ2-1; TRBD2 matches at 8 bases. This CDR3 comprises 16 residues. V lost 0 bases, J lost 5 bases, and 6 bases stayed unmatched. Germline V gene data show CDR1 as LGHNA and CDR2 as YSLEER. The CDR3 DNA follows: TGCGCCAGCAGCCAAGAGGTCGGCGGGGGGAACAATGAGCAGTTCTTC. Protein: CASSQEVGGGNNEQFF.

This clonotype has a count of ten or more. The chain joins TRBV20-1 to TRBJ1-5; D gene ambiguous. CDR3 length: 12 amino acids. Germline CDR1 DFQATT, CDR2 SNEGSKA (reference sequence). V lost 3 bases to trimming and J lost 6 bases, with 9 bases between them. The CDR3 DNA sequence: TGCAGTGCTAGTGGAGGTTCTCAGCCCCAGCATTTT. This codes for CSASGGSQPQHF.

This clonotype appeared a few times. The chain has TRBV12-3 or TRBV12-4 and TRBJ2-1; 9 positions match TRBD1. The V and J ends lost 6 bases and 15 bases, in that order; junction bases with no gene match: 12. The CDR3 extends over 13 amino acids. In nucleotides, the CDR3 is TGTGCCAGCAGCCTAGAACTGGCGGGACAGGGGTTCTTC. Translating it yields CASSLELAGQGFF.

The gene calls are TRBV24-1 and TRBJ2-2; D may be TRBD1 (6 bases). The CDR3 runs to 15 residues. V lost 3 bases and J lost 4, with 11 bases in between. Germline CDR1 is KGHDR and CDR2 is SFDVKD. Here the CDR3 reads CATSDPGEGTGELFF. Here the CDR3 DNA reads TGTGCCACCAGTGATCCAGGGGAAGGCACCGGGGAGCTGTTTTTT.

This clonotype was detected many times. The chain carries TRBV12-3 or TRBV12-4 and TRBJ2-7; 7 nucleotides match TRBD2. This CDR3 spans 14 amino acids. The trim removed 5 bases at V and 0 bases at J, leaving 4 bases unmatched. CDR3 DNA: TGTGCCAGCAGTGCCACGGGAGGCTCCTACGAGCAGTACTTC. Translated: CASSATGGSYEQYF.

The genes are TRBV5-1 and TRBJ2-7, with D perhaps assigned TRBD1 or TRBD2 (5 bases each). This CDR3 contains 13 residues. V dropped 7 bases and J dropped 5 bases, with 16 bases sitting between them. CDR1 is SGHRS, CDR2 YFSETQ, per germline. The CDR3 sequence: CASHRDPEDEQYF. In nucleotides, the CDR3 is TGCGCCAGCCACCGGGACCCCGAAGACGAGCAGTACTTC.

The chain combines TRBV20-1 with TRBJ1-2, with 11 nucleotides matching TRBD1. The germline gives CDR1 DFQATT, CDR2 SNEGSKA (reference sequence). After removal of 5 bases from V and 4 bases from J, the junction contained 3 bases not matched to a gene. The CDR3 sequence is 13 residues long. CDR3: CSAGQGAGYGYTF. CDR3 DNA sequence: TGCAGTGCTGGACAGGGGGCTGGCTATGGCTACACCTTC.

This chain connects TRBV5-1 to TRBJ2-7, with 7 positions matching TRBD1. This CDR3 comprises 18 residues. Trimming removed 4 bases from V and 4 bases from J; junction bases left unmatched: 20. Germline V lookup: CDR1 SGHRS, CDR2 YFSETQ. The CDR3, as DNA: TGCGCCAGCAGCCCTGGCGCGTCTTCACAGGGGCGCTTTTACGAGCAGTACTTC. It encodes CASSPGASSQGRFYEQYF.

V is TRBV12-3 or TRBV12-4 and J is TRBJ2-1; 11 bases agree with TRBD1. The ends lost 5 bases at V and 9 bases at J; junction bases unmatched: 6. The CDR3 is 14 amino acids. The CDR3 bases are TGTGCCAGCAGTCCCCCGGGACAGGGGGGTGAGCAGTTCTTC. Protein product: CASSPPGQGGEQFF.

This clonotype was seen only a few times. This chain uses TRBV20-1 with TRBJ1-3; D remains ambiguous. V dropped 3 bases and J dropped 0 bases, with 3 bases sitting between them. This CDR3 comprises 12 residues. Looked up from germline, CDR1 is DFQATT and CDR2 is SNEGSKA (reference sequence). CDR3 DNA: TGCAGTGCTAGTCGCTCTGGAAACACCATATATTTT. Translation: CSASRSGNTIYF.

This clonotype was found a few times. This chain connects TRBV3-1 to TRBJ2-1; perhaps TRBD1 as D (5 bases). V lost 3 bases, J lost 9 bases, and 12 bases lay in between. CDR3 length equals 13 residues. Germline values: CDR1 LGHDT, CDR2 YNNKEL (reference sequence). The CDR3 sequence: CASSHSGSSEQFF. CDR3 nucleotides: TGTGCCAGCAGCCATTCAGGGTCAAGTGAGCAGTTCTTC.

V and J are TRBV20-1 and TRBJ1-1; tentative D call: TRBD1 (6 bases). CDR3 size: 14 residues. Germline V CDR1 and CDR2: DFQATT, SNEGSKA (reference sequence). Deletions cut 1 base from V and 4 bases from J, with 13 bases between. In DNA, the CDR3 is TGCAGTGCTAGAGTGGCCAGGGGCTTCACTGAAGCTTTCTTT. It codes for CSARVARGFTEAFF.

This rearrangement joins TRBV23-1 to TRBJ2-1; TRBD1 agrees at 9 bases. TRBV23-1 is an ORF, with its function uncertain. V lost 7 bases to trimming and J lost 2 bases; unmatched junction nucleotides: 6. CDR3 length: 15 amino acids. CDR3: CASNFGTGPYNEQFF. CDR3 coding DNA: TGCGCCAGCAATTTTGGGACAGGGCCCTACAATGAGCAGTTCTTC.

The CDR3 nucleotides read TGTGCCAGCAGCTTTCTTCGACAGATTCAAGAGACCCAGTACTTC. Protein product: CASSFLRQIQETQYF. V is TRBV13 and J is TRBJ2-5; a possible D gene is TRBD1 (5 bases). The V end was cut by 3 bases, the J end by 2 bases, with 13 bases between. Germline V lookup: CDR1 PRHDT, CDR2 FYEKMQ (reference sequence). The CDR3 length is 15 residues.

This clonotype has ten or more counts. The chain carries TRBV12-3 or TRBV12-4 and TRBJ2-3, with TRBD2 identical over 11 bases. CDR3 length: 14 amino acids. Germline trimming cut 5 bases from V and 4 bases from J; bases unmatched to any gene: 2. CDR3 sequence: CASSLLAGADTQYF. CDR3 in DNA: TGTGCCAGCAGTCTACTAGCGGGAGCAGATACGCAGTATTTT.

This clonotype was seen a few times. The chain combines TRBV6-1 with TRBJ2-4, with 10 bases aligning to TRBD2. V dropped 5 bases and J dropped 9; count of bases not matched to a gene: 7. In germline, CDR1 is MNHNS, CDR2 SASEGT. The CDR3 sequence is 14 residues long. CDR3 sequence reads: CASSPGTSERIQYF. The CDR3 coding sequence is TGTGCCAGCAGTCCTGGGACTAGCGAACGCATTCAGTACTTC.

The genes are TRBV20-1 and TRBJ2-7; 15 nucleotides line up with TRBD2. The V and J ends lost 1 base and 5 bases, in that order; junction bases with no gene match: 6. CDR3 size: 16 residues. Germline lookup yields CDR1 DFQATT and CDR2 SNEGSKA (reference sequence). The CDR3 DNA reads TGCAGTGCTAGAGGGACTAGCGGGAGGGCCCGGGACGAGCAGTACTTC. Its protein is CSARGTSGRARDEQYF.

This clonotype was observed a handful of times. The gene calls are TRBV12-3 or TRBV12-4 and TRBJ2-2; 7 nucleotides match TRBD2. CDR3 size: 18 residues. The J segment lost 0 bases and the V segment lost 2 bases, leaving 9 bases of the junction unmatched. This CDR3 is CASSLWLAARPNTGELFF. CDR3 bases: TGTGCCAGCAGTTTATGGCTAGCGGCTCGCCCGAACACCGGGGAGCTGTTTTTT.

This clonotype was seen a few times. The V gene is TRBV12-3 or TRBV12-4, the J gene TRBJ2-2; 10 nucleotides line up with TRBD2. V lost 3 bases and J lost 8; bases outside the gene matches: 15. This CDR3 has 18 amino acids. The CDR3 spells CASSFSMGGLAVRGELFF. In DNA form, the CDR3 reads TGTGCCAGCAGTTTCTCTATGGGAGGACTAGCGGTTCGGGGGGAGCTGTTTTTT.

The chain joins TRBV20-1 to TRBJ2-7, with 10 bases matching TRBD1. Trimming removed 5 bases from V and 6 bases from J; junction bases left unmatched: 7. Germline CDR1 and CDR2: DFQATT and SNEGSKA (reference sequence). The CDR3 is made up of 13 amino acids. The DNA for the CDR3 is TGCAGTGCTGACCGGGACAGGGGACTCGAGCAGTACTTC. This sequence encodes CSADRDRGLEQYF.

The rearrangement links TRBV5-1 to TRBJ2-1; TRBD2 matches at 15 bases. From germline, CDR1 is SGHRS and CDR2 YFSETQ. V lost 3 bases and J lost 7; bases outside the gene matches: 2. The CDR3 extends over 15 amino acids. DNA of the CDR3: TGCGCCAGCAGCTCCGGGACTAGCGGGAGGAATGAGCAGTTCTTC. This encodes CASSSGTSGRNEQFF.

The CDR3, as DNA: TGTGCCAGCAGAGACTTTCTTAATTCACCCCTCCACTTT. It encodes CASRDFLNSPLHF. This chain uses TRBV6-1 with TRBJ1-6; D is ambiguous. The length of the CDR3 is 13 residues. In germline, CDR1 is MNHNS, CDR2 SASEGT. Trimming cost V 6 bases and J 6 bases, with 9 bases left between them.